A selection of T cell receptor beta chains follows, all from one sample in a study of blood T cell repertoires in COVID-19. Libraries were prepared by immunoSEQ multiplex PCR; TCRdb keeps only in-frame clonotypes and omits some of them. Here the sample spans 150,000 to 200,000 clones, approximately 88% being singletons. What was sequenced was PBMCs or T cells enriched from blood (not recorded which). The receptors derive from a woman between 18 and 29 years old who had recovered from COVID-19. Each CDR3 is given with its conserved first and last residue. A D gene is named only where the DNA matches it firmly. Expanded clones get a size class; other rows say once, few or many, or leave the size out.

d_call	cdr3_length	clone_size	v_call	j_call	cdr3_nt	cdr3_aa
TRBD1	14	few	TRBV27	TRBJ1-6	TGTGCCAGCAGGGCGACAGGGGGGCGTTCACCCCTCCACTTT	CASRATGGRSPLHF
TRBD2	13	NA	TRBV30	TRBJ2-1	TGTGCCTGGAGTGTCCCTAGCGGGGATGAGCAGTTCTTC	CAWSVPSGDEQFF
TRBD2	16	NA	TRBV15	TRBJ2-2	TGTGCCACCAGCAGGGGACTAGCGGGGGGTGGCGGGGAGCTGTTTTTT	CATSRGLAGGGGELFF
NA	15	NA	TRBV3-1/TRBV3-2	TRBJ2-2	TGTGCCAGCAGCCGCGGGGACCGGGTGGCCGGGGAGCTGTTTTTT	CASSRGDRVAGELFF
TRBD1	17	NA	TRBV30	TRBJ1-5	TGTGCCTGGAGTGGCCAGGGGGATTGGGGGTTCAATCAGCCCCAGCATTTT	CAWSGQGDWGFNQPQHF
TRBD1	13	NA	TRBV7-9	TRBJ2-3	TGTGCCAGCAGCTTGTCGACAGGGGGCTACAAGATTTTT	CASSLSTGGYKIF
NA	15	once	TRBV5-4	TRBJ1-1	TGTGCCAGCAGCTTGGGACAACAAATGAACACTGAAGCTTTCTTT	CASSLGQQMNTEAFF
NA	15	NA	TRBV6-4	TRBJ1-1	TGTGCCAGCAGTCAACAGGGTGGGGCGAACACTGAAGCTTTCTTT	CASSQQGGANTEAFF
NA	12	NA	TRBV24-1	TRBJ1-4	TGTGCCACCAGTGAGGGGGCTGGAAAACTGTTTTTT	CATSEGAGKLFF
TRBD1	17	once	TRBV7-2	TRBJ1-5	TGTGCCAGCAGCTCCGGGACAGGGGAGGGTAGCAATCAGCCCCAGCATTTT	CASSSGTGEGSNQPQHF
TRBD1	16	NA	TRBV7-2	TRBJ1-2	TGTGCCAGCAGCTTAGTTGGACAGGGGTTTGCTAATGGCTACACCTTC	CASSLVGQGFANGYTF
NA	16	NA	TRBV4-3	TRBJ2-2	TGCGCCAGCAGCCAATCGGCCAGGACGAACACCGGGGAGCTGTTTTTT	CASSQSARTNTGELFF
TRBD1	15	NA	TRBV28	TRBJ1-2	TGTGCCAGCAGTTTTCGAGGGCAGGGGGCAAGTGGCTACACCTTC	CASSFRGQGASGYTF
TRBD1	13	NA	TRBV28	TRBJ1-2	TGTGCCAGCGGGGCAGGGGGCTACTATGGCTACACCTTC	CASGAGGYYGYTF
TRBD1	14	NA	TRBV19	TRBJ2-2	TGTGCCAGTGGGACAGGGACAAACACCGGGGAGCTGTTTTTT	CASGTGTNTGELFF
NA	13	NA	TRBV6-5	TRBJ1-4	TGTGCCAGCAGCACACCCCTTAATGAAAAACTGTTTTTT	CASSTPLNEKLFF
TRBD2	16	NA	TRBV5-4	TRBJ2-1	TGTGCCAGCAGCTTGGACATGGTAGCGGGAGAGGAGGAGCAGTTCTTC	CASSLDMVAGEEEQFF
TRBD2	19	once	TRBV4-2	TRBJ2-2	TGTGCCAGCAGACAGACGGACTTGGGGAGGGGACTAAACACCGGGGAGCTGTTTTTT	CASRQTDLGRGLNTGELFF
TRBD2	16	NA	TRBV5-6	TRBJ2-7	TGTGCCAGCAGCCGGGAGGTGGAACCTATTGCCTACGAGCAGTACTTC	CASSREVEPIAYEQYF
NA	14	NA	TRBV19	TRBJ1-1	TGTGCCAGTAGTCTAGGCTACGGGACATCAGAAGCTTTCTTT	CASSLGYGTSEAFF
NA	15	NA	TRBV28	TRBJ2-7	TGTGCCAGCACCCTAGGAGGGGCCACACGCTACGAGCAGTACTTC	CASTLGGATRYEQYF
TRBD1	15	once	TRBV3-1/TRBV3-2	TRBJ2-7	TGTGCCAGCAGCCAAGATTACGACAGGGGCTACGAGCAGTACTTC	CASSQDYDRGYEQYF
TRBD2	18	NA	TRBV7-6	TRBJ2-1	TGTGCCAGCAGCTATGATAAAGCGGGAGTTTCAGGGAAGAATGAGCAGTTCTTC	CASSYDKAGVSGKNEQFF
NA	14	NA	TRBV5-1	TRBJ1-2	TGCGCCAGCAGCTTCCACAGAGCTAACTATGGCTACACCTTC	CASSFHRANYGYTF
NA	13	few	TRBV30	TRBJ1-3	TGTGCCTGGAGTGTTGGGGGGTGGAACACCATATATTTT	CAWSVGGWNTIYF
TRBD2	14	NA	TRBV18	TRBJ2-7	TGTGCCAGCTCACCACCCTGGGGACTACGCGAGCAGTACTTC	CASSPPWGLREQYF
NA	15	NA	TRBV7-2	TRBJ2-2	TGTGCCAGCAGCTTAGTGGCGGGGAACACCGGGGAGCTGTTTTTT	CASSLVAGNTGELFF
TRBD1	16	NA	TRBV29-1	TRBJ2-5	TGCAGCGTTGAAGGAGGGGGCTCAGCGGCAAAAGAGACCCAGTACTTC	CSVEGGGSAAKETQYF
NA	13	NA	TRBV6-5	TRBJ2-5	TGTGCCAGCAGCTTTAGTGTAAAAGAGACCCAGTACTTC	CASSFSVKETQYF
NA	11	NA	TRBV6-5	TRBJ1-1	TGTGCCAGCGCACGGTTCACTGAAGCTTTCTTT	CASARFTEAFF
NA	15	few	TRBV28	TRBJ1-2	TGTGCCAGCAGTTTGCCCGTCGTGGGCAGCTATGGCTACACCTTC	CASSLPVVGSYGYTF
TRBD1	15	NA	TRBV18	TRBJ1-1	TGTGCCAGCTCACCCCAACAGGGGGCGGACACTGAAGCTTTCTTT	CASSPQQGADTEAFF
TRBD2	15	NA	TRBV2	TRBJ2-3	TGTGCCAGCAGTTTCAGGACTAGCGGGAGGGATACGCAGTATTTT	CASSFRTSGRDTQYF
NA	18	NA	TRBV27	TRBJ2-2	TGTGCCAGCCGACCAGCAGGGAATGAATGGAAAGCAGACGGGGAGCTGTTTTTT	CASRPAGNEWKADGELFF
TRBD1	14	NA	TRBV19	TRBJ2-7	TGTGCCACCGTAACAGGGGGCCCCTCCTACGAGCAGTACTTC	CATVTGGPSYEQYF
TRBD1	17	NA	TRBV19	TRBJ1-5	TGTGCCAGTAGTACCTCCGGGACAGGGAGTAGCAATCAGCCCCAGCATTTT	CASSTSGTGSSNQPQHF
NA	20	NA	TRBV1	TRBJ2-5	TGCACCAGCAGCCACCTGATAAACCCCGGACTAGCGAGGACAGAAGAGACCCAGTACTTC	CTSSHLINPGLARTEETQYF
TRBD2	14	NA	TRBV6-5	TRBJ2-5	TGTGCCAGCCGGGCTAGCGGGGGATATGAGACCCAGTACTTC	CASRASGGYETQYF
TRBD2	14	NA	TRBV5-6	TRBJ2-1	TGTGCCAGCAGCCCAGCGGGAGCCTACAATGAGCAGTTCTTC	CASSPAGAYNEQFF
TRBD2	16	NA	TRBV5-4	TRBJ2-7	TGTGCCAGCAGCTCCTTTTCTGGGACTAGTAGCTACGAGCAGTACTTC	CASSSFSGTSSYEQYF
TRBD2	17	NA	TRBV3-1/TRBV3-2	TRBJ2-3	TGTGCCAGCAGCCAAGACCCACTAGCGGGAGGGGTAGATACGCAGTATTTT	CASSQDPLAGGVDTQYF
NA	18	NA	TRBV10-3	TRBJ2-5	TGTGCCATCAGTGAGATATTGATCGACAGTGGATGGAGCGAGACCCAGTACTTC	CAISEILIDSGWSETQYF
NA	17	NA	TRBV30	TRBJ2-6	TGTGCCTGGAGCGTAGTGGGGTCGGGATCTGGGGCCAACGTCCTGACTTTC	CAWSVVGSGSGANVLTF
TRBD2	12	NA	TRBV28	TRBJ2-7	TGTGCCAGCAAGCGGGGGGTGTACGAGCAGTACTTC	CASKRGVYEQYF
TRBD2	16	NA	TRBV4-3	TRBJ2-1	TGCGCCAGCAGCCAAGGAGGCGGGGGGTATAACAATGAGCAGTTCTTC	CASSQGGGGYNNEQFF
NA	11	NA	TRBV2	TRBJ2-7	TGTGCCAGTTGGACAGGGACTACACTCTACTTC	CASWTGTTLYF
NA	17	NA	TRBV10-3	TRBJ1-6	TGTGCCATCAGTGAGTCGTCCCCGGGCCAGGGCAATTCACCCCTCCACTTT	CAISESSPGQGNSPLHF
TRBD2	14	NA	TRBV10-3	TRBJ2-5	TGTGCCACCACTAGCGGGAGCGGGCAGGAGACCCAGTACTTC	CATTSGSGQETQYF
NA	16	NA	TRBV2	TRBJ1-3	TGTGCCAGCAGTGAAGCCTTCGGGGAAGCCGGAAACACCATATATTTT	CASSEAFGEAGNTIYF
TRBD2	14	NA	TRBV6-5	TRBJ2-5	TGTGCCAGCAGGGGACTAGTTTCAGGAGAGACCCAGTACTTC	CASRGLVSGETQYF
NA	15	NA	TRBV6-8	TRBJ1-2	TGTGCCAGCAGTCTCGGGGTTTTAGCCAACTATGGCTACACCTTC	CASSLGVLANYGYTF
TRBD1	14	NA	TRBV29-1	TRBJ2-7	TGCAGCGTTGTAAGGACAGGAGGCTCCTACGAGCAGTACTTC	CSVVRTGGSYEQYF
TRBD1	11	NA	TRBV29-1	TRBJ1-1	TGCAGCGCAAGGACAGGGTCGGGAGCTTTCTTT	CSARTGSGAFF
NA	15	NA	TRBV10-1	TRBJ1-2	TGCGCCAGCAGTGAGTCGGCAGGGGATAGCTATGGCTACACCTTC	CASSESAGDSYGYTF